One T cell receptor (beta chain) is described in this entry. The CDR3 is made up of 19 amino acids. The J segment lost 0 bases and the V segment lost 1 base, leaving 9 bases of the junction unmatched. Per germline, CDR1 LGHNA and CDR2 YNFKEQ. This sample is part of a study of brain T cells in children with intractable seizures. Sequencing used immunoSEQ multiplex PCR; TCRdb keeps in-frame clones, though not all of them. The sample records just under 65,000 clones, more than 95% being singletons. V gene TRBV4-2 combines with J gene TRBJ2-3; 11 bases match TRBD2. Sequences were derived from peripheral blood, sampled at surgery. The receptor was isolated from a boy in the first two years of life with focal cortical dysplasia and intractable seizures. The CDR3 sequence: CASSQVGLAGTTSTDTQYF. Here the CDR3 DNA reads TGTGCCAGCAGCCAAGTAGGACTAGCGGGCACTACCAGCACAGATACGCAGTATTTT.